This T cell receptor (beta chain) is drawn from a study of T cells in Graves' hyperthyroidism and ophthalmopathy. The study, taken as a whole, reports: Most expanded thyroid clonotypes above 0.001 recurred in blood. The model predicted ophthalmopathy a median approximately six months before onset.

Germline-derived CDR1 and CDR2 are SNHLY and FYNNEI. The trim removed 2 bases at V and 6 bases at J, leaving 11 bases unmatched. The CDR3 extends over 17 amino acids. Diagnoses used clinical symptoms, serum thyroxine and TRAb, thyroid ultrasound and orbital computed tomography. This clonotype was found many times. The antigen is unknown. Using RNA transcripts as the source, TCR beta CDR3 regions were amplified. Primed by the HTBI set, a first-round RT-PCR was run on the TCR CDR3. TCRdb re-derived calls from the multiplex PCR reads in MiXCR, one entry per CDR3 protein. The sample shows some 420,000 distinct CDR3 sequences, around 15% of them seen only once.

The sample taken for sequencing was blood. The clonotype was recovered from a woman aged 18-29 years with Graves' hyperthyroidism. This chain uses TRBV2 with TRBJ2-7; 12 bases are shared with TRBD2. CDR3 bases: TGTGCCAGCAGTGAATTACGACTAGCGGGGGCCGAGGGCGAGCAGTACTTC. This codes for CASSELRLAGAEGEQYF. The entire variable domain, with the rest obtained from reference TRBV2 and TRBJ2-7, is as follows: EPEVTQTPSHQVTQMGQEVILRCVPISNHLYFYWYRQILGQKVEFLVSFYNNEISEKSEIFDDQFSVERPDGSNFTLKIRSTKLEDSAMYFCASSELRLAGAEGEQYFGPGTRLTVT.